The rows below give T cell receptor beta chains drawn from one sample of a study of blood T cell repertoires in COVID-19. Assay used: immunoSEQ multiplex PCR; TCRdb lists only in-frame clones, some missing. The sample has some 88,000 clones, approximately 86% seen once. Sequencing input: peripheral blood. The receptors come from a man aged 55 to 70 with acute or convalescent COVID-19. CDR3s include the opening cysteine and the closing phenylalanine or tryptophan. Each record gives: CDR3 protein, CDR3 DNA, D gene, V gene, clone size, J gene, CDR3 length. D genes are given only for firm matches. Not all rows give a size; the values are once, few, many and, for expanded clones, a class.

CASSNTAGTGLTDTQYF | TGTGCCAGCAGCAACACGGCCGGGACAGGGTTAACAGATACGCAGTATTTT | TRBD1 | TRBV5-6 | NA | TRBJ2-3 | 17
CASSDLVGSEQFF | TGTGCCAGCAGCGATCTTGTCGGTTCTGAGCAGTTCTTC | NA | TRBV9 | NA | TRBJ2-1 | 13
CASSLDDRDRGRGFYGYTF | TGTGCCAGCAGCTTAGACGACCGGGACAGGGGGCGCGGATTTTATGGCTACACCTTC | TRBD1 | TRBV7-2 | NA | TRBJ1-2 | 19
CASSALGAMNTEAFF | TGTGCCAGCAGTGCCCTGGGAGCAATGAACACTGAAGCTTTCTTT | NA | TRBV25-1 | once | TRBJ1-1 | 15
CASSLAGQGPYEQYF | TGTGCCAGCAGCTTAGCCGGACAGGGTCCCTACGAGCAGTACTTC | TRBD1 | TRBV7-6 | NA | TRBJ2-7 | 15
CAISERTGRYEQYF | TGTGCCATCAGTGAGAGGACAGGGAGGTACGAGCAGTACTTC | TRBD1 | TRBV10-3 | NA | TRBJ2-7 | 14
CASSQGGYEQYF | TGTGCCAGCAGCCAAGGGGGCTACGAGCAGTACTTC | NA | TRBV7-9 | NA | TRBJ2-7 | 12
CAWSGLAGAEQFF | TGTGCCTGGAGTGGTCTAGCGGGCGCTGAGCAGTTCTTC | TRBD2 | TRBV30 | NA | TRBJ2-1 | 13
CARSSGTSNEQFF | TGTGCCAGAAGCTCCGGGACTAGCAATGAGCAGTTCTTC | TRBD2 | TRBV5-3 | NA | TRBJ2-1 | 13
CASSVVSGATDTQYF | TGTGCCAGCAGCGTAGTCAGCGGGGCCACAGATACGCAGTATTTT | TRBD2 | TRBV9 | NA | TRBJ2-3 | 15
CASMEAGTDTQYF | TGTGCCAGCATGGAGGCGGGCACAGATACGCAGTATTTT | NA | TRBV3-1/TRBV3-2 | NA | TRBJ2-3 | 13
CASSPGLAGVYSYNEQFF | TGTGCCAGCAGCCCCGGACTAGCGGGAGTCTACTCCTACAATGAGCAGTTCTTC | TRBD2 | TRBV27 | NA | TRBJ2-1 | 18
CASSIAKGYTEAFF | TGTGCCAGTAGTATAGCGAAGGGGTACACTGAAGCTTTCTTT | NA | TRBV19 | once | TRBJ1-1 | 14
CASSLDMYGYTF | TGCGCCAGCAGCTTGGATATGTATGGCTACACCTTC | NA | TRBV5-1 | once | TRBJ1-2 | 12
CASSYSSEGARNEQYF | TGTGCCAGCAGTTACTCGTCGGAGGGGGCGCGGAACGAGCAGTACTTC | NA | TRBV6-5 | NA | TRBJ2-7 | 16
CATSRRTGTGGHEQYF | TGTGCCACCAGCAGGCGAACCGGGACAGGAGGGCACGAGCAGTACTTC | TRBD1 | TRBV15 | NA | TRBJ2-7 | 16
CASTGLYTGELFF | TGTGCCAGTACAGGACTGTACACCGGGGAGCTGTTTTTT | NA | TRBV19 | NA | TRBJ2-2 | 13
CASSLTGMGNTIYF | TGTGCCAGCAGTTTGACAGGGATGGGAAACACCATATATTTT | TRBD1 | TRBV27 | few | TRBJ1-3 | 14
CASSLGGPPGYTF | TGTGCCAGCAGCTTGGGCGGGCCTCCTGGCTACACCTTC | NA | TRBV5-5 | NA | TRBJ1-2 | 13
CASSEAWGIDEKLFF | TGTGCCAGCAGTGAAGCGTGGGGCATTGATGAAAAACTGTTTTTT | NA | TRBV6-1 | NA | TRBJ1-4 | 15
CASRQGAGSNQPQHF | TGTGCCAGCAGGCAGGGGGCAGGAAGCAATCAGCCCCAGCATTTT | TRBD1 | TRBV2 | NA | TRBJ1-5 | 15
CASSTVAGVGYNEQFF | TGTGCCAGCAGCACGGTAGCGGGAGTAGGCTACAATGAGCAGTTCTTC | TRBD2 | TRBV5-4 | NA | TRBJ2-1 | 16
CASSLGLAGKFF | TGTGCCAGCAGCCTCGGACTAGCGGGGAAGTTCTTC | TRBD2 | TRBV13 | NA | TRBJ2-1 | 12
CASSTRDFYGYTF | TGTGCCAGTAGTACTAGGGACTTCTATGGCTACACCTTC | NA | TRBV19 | NA | TRBJ1-2 | 13
CASSIRKGNTGELFF | TGTGCCAGCAGTATCAGGAAAGGCAACACCGGGGAGCTGTTTTTT | NA | TRBV27 | NA | TRBJ2-2 | 15
CAWKMRGLAGNQPQHF | TGTGCCTGGAAAATGCGAGGGCTGGCGGGCAATCAGCCCCAGCATTTT | NA | TRBV30 | NA | TRBJ1-5 | 16
CAWDLGGVRYEQYF | TGTGCCTGGGATCTTGGAGGTGTTCGCTACGAGCAGTACTTC | NA | TRBV30 | NA | TRBJ2-7 | 14
CASSAGTGRSLYGYTF | TGCGCCAGCAGCGCAGGGACAGGGCGTTCTCTCTATGGCTACACCTTC | TRBD1 | TRBV5-1 | NA | TRBJ1-2 | 16
CASTSGQGATYEQYF | TGTGCCAGTACCTCAGGACAGGGGGCGACCTACGAGCAGTACTTC | TRBD1 | TRBV19 | many | TRBJ2-7 | 15
CATSRDLTGTNEKLFF | TGTGCCACCAGCAGAGATCTGACAGGGACTAATGAAAAACTGTTTTTT | TRBD1 | TRBV15 | NA | TRBJ1-4 | 16
CATSAGVSGANVLTF | TGTGCCACCAGCGCAGGGGTCTCTGGGGCCAACGTCCTGACTTTC | NA | TRBV24-1 | few | TRBJ2-6 | 15
CAWTNAEKLFF | TGTGCCTGGACTAACGCTGAAAAACTGTTTTTT | NA | TRBV30 | NA | TRBJ1-4 | 11
CASSPVRGGAEQYF | TGTGCCAGCAGCCCCGTTAGGGGCGGGGCCGAGCAGTACTTC | NA | TRBV2 | NA | TRBJ2-7 | 14
CSVKQTQYF | TGCAGCGTTAAGCAGACCCAGTACTTC | NA | TRBV29-1 | NA | TRBJ2-5 | 9
CASSVGGGLMNTEAFF | TGTGCCAGCAGCGTAGGTGGAGGGCTGATGAACACTGAAGCTTTCTTT | NA | TRBV9 | NA | TRBJ1-1 | 16
CASSFGGGDQPQHF | TGTGCCAGCAGCTTCGGAGGCGGGGATCAGCCCCAGCATTTT | NA | TRBV7-2 | NA | TRBJ1-5 | 14
CSVGGGFQPQHF | TGCAGCGTTGGAGGAGGGTTTCAGCCCCAGCATTTT | NA | TRBV29-1 | NA | TRBJ1-5 | 12
CASGRGQARQPQHF | TGTGCTAGTGGTCGTGGGCAGGCTCGACAGCCCCAGCATTTT | NA | TRBV12-5 | NA | TRBJ1-5 | 14
CASSLGAGYNEQFF | TGTGCCAGCAGCTTAGGGGCAGGTTACAATGAGCAGTTCTTC | NA | TRBV11-2 | NA | TRBJ2-1 | 14
CASSVVAGEAYEQYF | TGTGCCAGCAGCGTAGTAGCGGGGGAGGCCTACGAGCAGTACTTC | TRBD2 | TRBV9 | NA | TRBJ2-7 | 15
CASRDRGSNQPQHF | TGTGCCAGCCGCGACAGGGGGTCAAATCAGCCCCAGCATTTT | TRBD1 | TRBV6-5 | once | TRBJ1-5 | 14
CASSLIPGLYSDTQYF | TGCGCCAGCAGCCTCATACCGGGACTTTACTCAGATACGCAGTATTTT | NA | TRBV4-1 | NA | TRBJ2-3 | 16
CASSEVGGANQPQHF | TGTGCCAGCAGTGAAGTGGGGGGTGCTAATCAGCCCCAGCATTTT | NA | TRBV6-1 | NA | TRBJ1-5 | 15
CASSQSGLDTGELFF | TGTGCCAGCAGCCAAAGCGGGTTGGACACCGGGGAGCTGTTTTTT | NA | TRBV11-2 | once | TRBJ2-2 | 15
CASSRTSGRYEQYF | TGCGCCAGCAGCAGGACTAGCGGGAGGTACGAGCAGTACTTC | TRBD2 | TRBV5-1 | NA | TRBJ2-7 | 14